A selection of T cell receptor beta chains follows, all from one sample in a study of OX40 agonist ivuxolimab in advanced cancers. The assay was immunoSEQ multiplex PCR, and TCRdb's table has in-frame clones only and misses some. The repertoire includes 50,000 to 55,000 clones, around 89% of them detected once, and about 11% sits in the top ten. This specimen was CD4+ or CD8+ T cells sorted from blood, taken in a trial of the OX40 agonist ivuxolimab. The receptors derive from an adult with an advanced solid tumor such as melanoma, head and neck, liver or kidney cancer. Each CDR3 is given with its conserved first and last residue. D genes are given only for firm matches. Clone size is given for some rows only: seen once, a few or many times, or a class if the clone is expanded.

cdr3_nt: TGTGCCTGGAGAGAGACAGTCGGCTACGAGCAGTACTTC; cdr3_aa: CAWRETVGYEQYF; v_call: TRBV30; j_call: TRBJ2-7; clone_size: -; d_call: -
cdr3_nt: TGTGCCAGCAGCCAATCCGGGACAGGGGGCCAAGAGACCCAGTACTTC; cdr3_aa: CASSQSGTGGQETQYF; v_call: TRBV5-6; j_call: TRBJ2-5; clone_size: -; d_call: TRBD1
cdr3_nt: TGTGCCAGCAGCAGACAGGAGAACACTGAAGCTTTCTTT; cdr3_aa: CASSRQENTEAFF; v_call: TRBV5-4; j_call: TRBJ1-1; clone_size: -; d_call: -
cdr3_nt: TGCGCCAGCAGCCAAGTAGATGGTCAATCCTACGAGCAGTACTTC; cdr3_aa: CASSQVDGQSYEQYF; v_call: TRBV4-1; j_call: TRBJ2-7; clone_size: -; d_call: -
cdr3_nt: TGTGCCAGTAGTATTGATGGGATTATGAACACTGAAGCTTTCTTT; cdr3_aa: CASSIDGIMNTEAFF; v_call: TRBV19; j_call: TRBJ1-1; clone_size: once; d_call: -
cdr3_nt: TGTGCCTGGAGTCCCGGCGGGTGGGGTGAAAAACTGTTTTTT; cdr3_aa: CAWSPGGWGEKLFF; v_call: TRBV30; j_call: TRBJ1-4; clone_size: few; d_call: -
cdr3_nt: TGTGCCAGTACCTCCGGGACAGGGATAAGGAGTGAGCAGTTCTTC; cdr3_aa: CASTSGTGIRSEQFF; v_call: TRBV28; j_call: TRBJ2-1; clone_size: -; d_call: TRBD1
cdr3_nt: TGTGCCAGCAGTGAAGAAATCAGGGACACTGAAGCTTTCTTT; cdr3_aa: CASSEEIRDTEAFF; v_call: TRBV6-1; j_call: TRBJ1-1; clone_size: -; d_call: -
cdr3_nt: TGCGCCAGCAGCCACGATAGCCACAGGGATGGGTCCACCGGGGAGCTGTTTTTT; cdr3_aa: CASSHDSHRDGSTGELFF; v_call: TRBV4-1; j_call: TRBJ2-2; clone_size: once; d_call: -
cdr3_nt: TGTGCCAGCAGTTTATACCCGACAGTTGACTATGGCTACACCTTC; cdr3_aa: CASSLYPTVDYGYTF; v_call: TRBV28; j_call: TRBJ1-2; clone_size: -; d_call: -
cdr3_nt: TGTGCCAGCAGCCCCTTATTCGGATATCTTGATAATTCACCCCTCCACTTT; cdr3_aa: CASSPLFGYLDNSPLHF; v_call: TRBV7-9; j_call: TRBJ1-6; clone_size: -; d_call: -
cdr3_nt: TGTGCCAGCAGTTTCGGTGGAGCAACTAATGAAAAACTGTTTTTT; cdr3_aa: CASSFGGATNEKLFF; v_call: TRBV28; j_call: TRBJ1-4; clone_size: -; d_call: -
cdr3_nt: TGTGCCAGCAGTTTACCAGGGCTATTGTTCGAGCAGTACTTC; cdr3_aa: CASSLPGLLFEQYF; v_call: TRBV28; j_call: TRBJ2-7; clone_size: -; d_call: -
cdr3_nt: TGTGCCAGCAAGCGGGGACTAGCGCTGACCGGGGAGCTGTTTTTT; cdr3_aa: CASKRGLALTGELFF; v_call: TRBV7-2; j_call: TRBJ2-2; clone_size: -; d_call: TRBD2
cdr3_nt: TGTGCCAGTAGTCGTGGTTTCCAGGTACGGCCGGGTGGGAATGAGCAGTTCTTC; cdr3_aa: CASSRGFQVRPGGNEQFF; v_call: TRBV19; j_call: TRBJ2-1; clone_size: -; d_call: -
cdr3_nt: TGTGCCAGCAGGAAGGGACGAACCACCTACGAGCAGTACTTC; cdr3_aa: CASRKGRTTYEQYF; v_call: TRBV6-5; j_call: TRBJ2-7; clone_size: -; d_call: -
cdr3_nt: TGTGCCAGCAGCCAAGATCAGGGGAGCCGGACGAACACCGGGGAGCTGTTTTTT; cdr3_aa: CASSQDQGSRTNTGELFF; v_call: TRBV4-2; j_call: TRBJ2-2; clone_size: once; d_call: -
cdr3_nt: TGTGCCAGCAGCTCACAATCGACAGGTGAAGCTTTCTTT; cdr3_aa: CASSSQSTGEAFF; v_call: TRBV7-2; j_call: TRBJ1-1; clone_size: -; d_call: -
cdr3_nt: TGTGCCAGCAGGACAGGGGTCGGTATGGGGGAGAACACTGAAGCTTTCTTT; cdr3_aa: CASRTGVGMGENTEAFF; v_call: TRBV27; j_call: TRBJ1-1; clone_size: -; d_call: TRBD1
cdr3_nt: TGTGCCAGCAGCCAAGATCCAGGGATCTCCTACGAGCAGTACTTC; cdr3_aa: CASSQDPGISYEQYF; v_call: TRBV4-2; j_call: TRBJ2-7; clone_size: -; d_call: -
cdr3_nt: TGTGCCAGCAGCTTAGGGGCTTGGGGCACAGATACGCAGTATTTT; cdr3_aa: CASSLGAWGTDTQYF; v_call: TRBV11-2; j_call: TRBJ2-3; clone_size: -; d_call: -
cdr3_nt: TGTGCCAGCAGCTTACTAGCGGGAAACATTCAGTACTTC; cdr3_aa: CASSLLAGNIQYF; v_call: TRBV7-9; j_call: TRBJ2-4; clone_size: -; d_call: TRBD2
cdr3_nt: TGTGCCAGTAGTGGCTGGGGTGAGAACACTGAAGCTTTCTTT; cdr3_aa: CASSGWGENTEAFF; v_call: TRBV19; j_call: TRBJ1-1; clone_size: -; d_call: -
cdr3_nt: TGTGCCAGCAGTTTAATGGGGCGAAACTCCTACAATGAGCAGTTCTTC; cdr3_aa: CASSLMGRNSYNEQFF; v_call: TRBV28; j_call: TRBJ2-1; clone_size: -; d_call: -
cdr3_nt: TGTGCCAGCAAGCGGGGGGGCATCTATGAGCAGTTCTTC; cdr3_aa: CASKRGGIYEQFF; v_call: TRBV28; j_call: TRBJ2-1; clone_size: few; d_call: TRBD2
cdr3_nt: TGTGCCAGCAGCTTAGCCGGGGCCAACAATGAGCAGTTCTTC; cdr3_aa: CASSLAGANNEQFF; v_call: TRBV7-3; j_call: TRBJ2-1; clone_size: -; d_call: -
cdr3_nt: TGTGCCACCAGGAATGGGGAGAAGGCCTATGGCTACACCTTC; cdr3_aa: CATRNGEKAYGYTF; v_call: TRBV15; j_call: TRBJ1-2; clone_size: -; d_call: -
cdr3_nt: TGTGCCATCAGGACAGGGGGTGCTGGAAACACCATATATTTT; cdr3_aa: CAIRTGGAGNTIYF; v_call: TRBV10-3; j_call: TRBJ1-3; clone_size: -; d_call: TRBD1
cdr3_nt: TGTGCCAGCAGCTTAACCCGGGGGGACCACGGGGAGCTGTTTTTT; cdr3_aa: CASSLTRGDHGELFF; v_call: TRBV7-2; j_call: TRBJ2-2; clone_size: -; d_call: TRBD2
cdr3_nt: TGCGCCAGCAGCCAGATTAGGGGGGCTGATGAAAAACTGTTTTTT; cdr3_aa: CASSQIRGADEKLFF; v_call: TRBV4-3; j_call: TRBJ1-4; clone_size: once; d_call: -
cdr3_nt: TGTGCCAGCAGTGGTAGGGGGCGAACTGTAGCTTTCTTT; cdr3_aa: CASSGRGRTVAFF; v_call: TRBV6-4; j_call: TRBJ1-1; clone_size: -; d_call: TRBD1
cdr3_nt: TGCAGCGTTGGAGAGAACACTGAAGCTTTCTTT; cdr3_aa: CSVGENTEAFF; v_call: TRBV29-1; j_call: TRBJ1-1; clone_size: few; d_call: -
cdr3_nt: TGTGCCAGCAGTTACTCGACGTGGGGGGGCTACACCTTC; cdr3_aa: CASSYSTWGGYTF; v_call: TRBV6-6; j_call: TRBJ1-2; clone_size: -; d_call: -
cdr3_nt: TGTGCCAGCAGCCCTCGCGGGGGAACTGAAGCTTTCTTT; cdr3_aa: CASSPRGGTEAFF; v_call: TRBV7-9; j_call: TRBJ1-1; clone_size: -; d_call: -
cdr3_nt: TGTGCCAGCAGCCCAGACAGGAACAATCAGCCCCAGCATTTT; cdr3_aa: CASSPDRNNQPQHF; v_call: TRBV5-4; j_call: TRBJ1-5; clone_size: -; d_call: -
cdr3_nt: TGTGCCAGCAGTGAAGCGCGGGGTAGCGGGACGGAGACCCAGTACTTC; cdr3_aa: CASSEARGSGTETQYF; v_call: TRBV6-1; j_call: TRBJ2-5; clone_size: -; d_call: TRBD2
cdr3_nt: TGTGCCAGCAGTGCGCCACCGGGACAGAGCTACGAGCAGTACTTC; cdr3_aa: CASSAPPGQSYEQYF; v_call: TRBV28; j_call: TRBJ2-7; clone_size: -; d_call: TRBD1
cdr3_nt: TGCAGCGTTGAAGTAAACGGGGACACCATATATTTT; cdr3_aa: CSVEVNGDTIYF; v_call: TRBV29-1; j_call: TRBJ1-3; clone_size: -; d_call: -
cdr3_nt: TGTGCCAGCAGTTCGGACGGACTATCGATGGTTCAGTACTTC; cdr3_aa: CASSSDGLSMVQYF; v_call: TRBV27; j_call: TRBJ2-4; clone_size: -; d_call: -